The clone carrying this TCR beta chain was observed many times. Antigen unknown. Through Arm-PCR of CDR3 regions and iRepertoire HTBI primers, TCR beta libraries were built. MiXCR, applied by TCRdb to the multiplex PCR reads, yields one record per CDR3 protein. The sample shows under 450,000 distinct CDR3 sequences, about 11% of them seen only once. The CDR3 is 10 amino acids. The germline gives CDR1 DFQATT, CDR2 SNEGSKA (reference sequence). The V gene lost 7 bases and the J gene lost 2 bases, with 5 bases spanning the gap. These data originate in a study of regulatory T cells in long-lasting Graves disease. Overall study findings and caveats: New patients shared fewer public clonotypes (around 980) than persistent patients did (about 2,700). TRBV28, TRBJ1-2 and TRBJ2-5 were segments that persistent disease favored.

The time point: newly diagnosed GD, antithyroid drugs for less than 3 months. TCR sequences were obtained from RNA taken from PBMCs. The same data also went into a second study, on T cells in Graves' hyperthyroidism and ophthalmopathy. That paper notes: TCR CDR3 underwent first-round RT-PCR with the HTBI primer set.

The sample was peripheral blood mononuclear cells (PBMCs), taken at new diagnosis, from a patient treated with antithyroid drugs. This chain uses TRBV20-1 with TRBJ2-5, with D perhaps TRBD1 (5 bases). This TCR was sampled from a woman between 18 and 30 years old with Graves disease. The CDR3: CSGQQETQYF. CDR3 bases: TGCAGTGGACAGCAAGAGACCCAGTACTTC.